The 32 T cell receptor beta chains in this list originate from one sample, sequenced in a study of T cells in Graves' hyperthyroidism and ophthalmopathy. RNA transcripts yielded amplified TCR beta CDR3 regions. Primed by the HTBI set, a first-round RT-PCR was run on the TCR CDR3. TCRdb itself ran the multiplex PCR reads through MiXCR, one entry per CDR3 protein. The sample shows about 330,000 distinct CDR3 sequences, 12% to 15% of them seen only once. Sequencing was performed on blood. The receptor source for this set is a woman aged 40 to 50 with Graves' ophthalmopathy.

The count of this clonotype is one. This chain links TRBV14 with TRBJ2-5, with no clear D. Germline V CDR1 and CDR2: SGHDN, FVKESK. The V gene lost 0 bases and the J gene lost 1 base, with 9 bases spanning the gap. The length of the CDR3 is 15 residues. In DNA form, the CDR3 reads TGTGCCAGCAGCCAAGATCCATGGGGCCAAGAGACCCAGTACTTC. This sequence encodes CASSQDPWGQETQYF.

This clonotype has a handful of counts. The V call is TRBV6-5, the J call TRBJ1-5; D gene ambiguous. V was clipped by 0 bases and J by 0 bases, with 9 bases between them. The CDR3 is made up of 16 amino acids. Germline CDR1 and CDR2: MNHEY and SVGAGI. Written as DNA, the CDR3 is TGTGCCAGCAGTTACTCCGCCACCCATAGCAATCAGCCCCAGCATTTT. Its protein is CASSYSATHSNQPQHF.

This clonotype was seen many times. This chain links TRBV28 with TRBJ1-5; no reliable D call. The CDR3 spans 14 residues. The ends were cut back, 2 bases at V and 2 bases at J, with 7 bases in the middle. Germline V gene sequence: CDR1 MDHEN, CDR2 SYDVKM. Here the CDR3 DNA reads TGTGCCAGCAGTTTAATCGAAGGCAATCAGCCCCAGCATTTT. Encoded protein: CASSLIEGNQPQHF.

This clonotype was found many times. The V gene is TRBV2, the J gene TRBJ1-6; D gene unclear. This CDR3 comprises 11 residues. CDR1 is SNHLY, CDR2 FYNNEI, per germline. V was trimmed by 5 bases and J by 13 bases, leaving 9 bases between them. The CDR3 DNA reads as TGTGCCAGCAGTAAGACACCTCCCCTCCACTTT. Translation: CASSKTPPLHF.

In its sample, this clonotype was seen many times. The gene calls are TRBV28 and TRBJ1-3; D might be TRBD1 (5 bases). The ends were cut back, 4 bases at V and 0 bases at J, with 13 bases in the middle. From germline, CDR1 is MDHEN and CDR2 SYDVKM. This CDR3 contains 16 residues. CDR3 in DNA: TGTGCCAGCAGTTCCCCCCGGGGCAGCTCTGGAAACACCATATATTTT. Protein product: CASSSPRGSSGNTIYF. Variable domain in full (rest from reference TRBV28 and TRBJ1-3): DVKVTQSSRYLVKRTGEKVFLECVQDMDHENMFWYRQDPGLGLRLIYFSYDVKMKEKGDIPEGYSVSREKKERFSLILESASTNQTSMYLCASSSPRGSSGNTIYFGEGSWLTVV.

Ten or more counts support this clonotype. This chain connects TRBV28 to TRBJ2-1, with TRBD2 identical over 7 bases. This CDR3 region has 14 residues. The junction had 7 bases not matched to a gene; V was cut back by 6 bases and J by 5 bases. Germline V lookup: CDR1 MDHEN, CDR2 SYDVKM. In DNA, the CDR3 is TGTGCCAGCAGGAGGTGGGCGGGGGACAATGAGCAGTTCTTC. As protein: CASRRWAGDNEQFF.

This clonotype occurred many times. The gene calls are TRBV2 and TRBJ1-3; D is unresolved. Germline CDR1 SNHLY, CDR2 FYNNEI. Trimming left V 7 bases short and J 0 bases short, with 13 bases between. The CDR3 covers 15 residues. CDR3 in DNA: TGTGCCAGCAAATCCTCTGACAACTCTGGAAACACCATATATTTT. It codes for CASKSSDNSGNTIYF.

This clonotype was seen a handful of times. This chain links TRBV6-1 with TRBJ1-6, with TRBD1 matching 7 bases. Germline V lookup: CDR1 MNHNS, CDR2 SASEGT. There are 16 residues in the CDR3. Trimming removed 6 bases from V and 10 bases from J; junction bases left unmatched: 15. Here the CDR3 reads CASRRTGDGRGSPLHF. The CDR3 nucleotides are TGTGCCAGCAGAAGGACAGGAGATGGAAGGGGGTCACCCCTCCACTTT.

This clonotype was found a few times. J is TRBJ2-3 and V is TRBV18; no reliable D call. The CDR3 totals 13 residues. The ends were cut back, 7 bases at V and 4 bases at J, with 12 bases in the middle. Germline V gene lookup returns CDR1 KGHSH and CDR2 LQKENI. CDR3 in DNA: TGTGCCAGCTTACTATCGTTGGCAGATACGCAGTATTTT. This sequence encodes CASLLSLADTQYF.

This clonotype occurred many times. The genes are TRBV25-1 and TRBJ1-1; possibly TRBD1 for D (6 bases). The V gene lost 3 bases and the J gene lost 7 bases, with 15 bases spanning the gap. The CDR3 length is 14 residues. Germline loops: CDR1 MGHDK, CDR2 SYGVNS. CDR3 DNA: TGTGCCAGCAGTGAGGGGGGCAGGGACGGTGAAGCTTTCTTT. It translates to CASSEGGRDGEAFF.

In this sample, this clonotype turned up many times. The chain joins TRBV28 to TRBJ2-1; D may be TRBD1 or TRBD2 (5 bases each). This CDR3 has 15 residues. Germline-derived CDR1 and CDR2 are MDHEN and SYDVKM. V was trimmed by 1 base and J by 6 bases, leaving 13 bases between them. The CDR3 is CASSLLLVGGNEQFF. As DNA, the CDR3 is TGTGCCAGCAGTTTATTACTAGTTGGGGGCAATGAGCAGTTCTTC.

Of note for this clonotype: A read error is possible here, since a much larger clone lies one base away. In this CDR3 the conserved last residue, phenylalanine or tryptophan, is missing, so a read error is likely. V is TRBV2 and J is TRBJ1-5; D unclear. V was pared by 4 bases and J by 1 base, with 8 bases between. Germline loops: CDR1 SNHLY, CDR2 FYNNEI. CDR3 length: 14 residues. DNA for the CDR3: TGTGCCAGCAGTGTGCGGGGAAGCAATCAGCCCCAGCATCTT. Its translation is CASSVRGSNQPQHL.

In this sample, this clonotype turned up many times. V and J are TRBV6-1 and TRBJ1-3; D unresolved. Germline V gene sequence: CDR1 MNHNS, CDR2 SASEGT. The CDR3 consists of 16 residues. Trimming shortened V by 6 bases and J by 0 bases, and 15 bases separated the two germline ends. CDR3 region: CASSLDATFSGNTIYF. As DNA, the CDR3 is TGTGCCAGCAGCTTGGACGCTACATTCTCTGGAAACACCATATATTTT.

In this sample, this clonotype turned up many times. J is TRBJ1-1 and V is TRBV19, with D unclear. Trimming stripped 1 base from V and 1 base from J, with 10 bases between. The CDR3 runs to 15 residues. CDR1 is LNHDA and CDR2 is SQIVND in the germline V gene (reference sequence). The CDR3 region is CASSIVGGKNTEAFF. For the CDR3, the DNA is TGTGCCAGTAGTATAGTAGGCGGGAAGAACACTGAAGCTTTCTTT.

The V call is TRBV7-2, the J call TRBJ2-7; D gene unclear. CDR3 length equals 13 residues. The germline V and J ends were trimmed by 2 bases and 3 bases, with 8 bases remaining between them. Germline V gene lookup returns CDR1 SGHTA and CDR2 FQGNSA. The CDR3 protein is CASSLPSNYEQYF. CDR3 sequence (DNA): TGTGCCAGCAGCTTACCCTCTAACTACGAGCAGTACTTC. Full variable domain (missing parts from reference TRBV7-2 and TRBJ2-7): GAGVSQSPSNKVTEKGKDVELRCDPISGHTALYWYRQSLGQGLEFLIYFQGNSAPDKSGLPSDRFSAERTGGSVSTLTIQRTQQEDSAVYLCASSLPSNYEQYFGPGTRLTVT.

This clonotype was recorded many times. The chain joins TRBV20-1 to TRBJ2-7, with D tentatively TRBD1 or TRBD2 (6 bases each). The V gene's germline CDR1 is DFQATT and CDR2 SNEGSKA (reference sequence). The ends were cut back, 6 bases at V and 0 bases at J, with 9 bases in the middle. The CDR3 totals 12 residues. This CDR3 is CSAGGNSYEQYF. The CDR3 coding sequence is TGCAGTGCCGGGGGCAACTCCTACGAGCAGTACTTC.

This clonotype was seen repeatedly, ten times or more. This chain connects TRBV24-1 to TRBJ2-3, with 11 bases that match TRBD1. Germline V gene sequence: CDR1 KGHDR, CDR2 SFDVKD. CDR3 length: 15 residues. The V segment lost 2 bases and the J segment 3 bases; nucleotides outside the gene matches: 0. The CDR3 DNA reads TGTGCCACCAGTGATTGGGACAGGGGGACAGATACGCAGTATTTT. Residues: CATSDWDRGTDTQYF.

The chain uses TRBV13 and TRBJ1-6; perhaps TRBD1 as D (5 bases). V lost 2 bases, J lost 3 bases, and 20 bases lay in between. CDR3 length: 19 residues. The germline gives CDR1 PRHDT, CDR2 FYEKMQ (reference sequence). Written as DNA, the CDR3 is TGTGCCAGCAGCTTATTAGGGGAAATTTGGTACAGCTATAATTCACCCCTCCACTTT. Amino acids: CASSLLGEIWYSYNSPLHF.

This clonotype was observed at least ten times. V usage is TRBV12-3 or TRBV12-4 and J usage is TRBJ1-2, with 9 bases aligning to TRBD1. V gave up 5 bases and J gave up 4 bases; unmatched junction bases: 8. The CDR3 is 15 residues long. The CDR3 loop reads CASSPKGTGTYGYTF. In DNA, the CDR3 is TGTGCCAGCAGTCCGAAGGGGACAGGGACCTATGGCTACACCTTC.

This clonotype showed up just a few times. The gene calls are TRBV5-5 and TRBJ2-1; tentatively, D is TRBD1 or TRBD2 (7 bases each). CDR1 is SGHKS and CDR2 is YYEKEE in the germline V gene (reference sequence). The germline V and J ends were trimmed by 3 bases and 1 base, with 17 bases remaining between them. The CDR3 loop spans 17 amino acids. In nucleotides, the CDR3 is TGTGCCAGCAGCTCCCCGGGGAGGGGGCCTTCCTACAATGAGCAGTTCTTC. Residues: CASSSPGRGPSYNEQFF. The full variable domain, with the rest looked up from reference TRBV5-5 and TRBJ2-1, is DAGVTQSPTHLIKTRGQQVTLRCSPISGHKSVSWYQQVLGQGPQFIFQYYEKEERGRGNFPDRFSARQFPNYSSELNVNALLLGDSALYLCASSSPGRGPSYNEQFFGPGTRLTVL.

This clonotype appeared many times. The chain combines TRBV28 with TRBJ2-1; tentatively, D is TRBD2 (6 bases). This CDR3 has 16 amino acids. V was cut by 5 bases and J by 1 base, with 15 bases left in between. The V gene's germline CDR1 is MDHEN and CDR2 SYDVKM. The CDR3 protein is CASSLLSGLSYNEQFF. The CDR3 nucleotides read TGTGCCAGCAGTCTATTAAGCGGGTTATCCTACAATGAGCAGTTCTTC.

This clonotype has just a few counts. This sequence joins TRBV9 and TRBJ2-3; possible D gene TRBD1, 5 bases. Germline-derived CDR1 and CDR2 are SGDLS and YYNGEE. V lost 3 bases and J 4 bases, leaving 15 bases between the germline ends. The CDR3 is made up of 15 amino acids. CDR3 nucleotides: TGTGCCAGCAGCGGGGGCAGGTGGGTGCCAGATACGCAGTATTTT. Its translation is CASSGGRWVPDTQYF.

V is TRBV5-6 and J is TRBJ2-4; D is unclear. Between the trimmed V and J ends, which lost 2 bases and 2 bases, there was a span of 14 bases. The CDR3 spans 16 residues. CDR1 is SGHDT and CDR2 is YYEEEE in the germline V gene. The CDR3 region has the DNA TGTGCCAGCAGCTTCTTTTCCCGGCAGACCAAAAACATTCAGTACTTC. Translation: CASSFFSRQTKNIQYF.

In this sample, this clonotype turned up many times. The chain recombines TRBV20-1 with TRBJ2-5; TRBD1 or TRBD2 may be the D gene (6 bases each). The germline V gene encodes CDR1 DFQATT and CDR2 SNEGSKA (reference sequence). Between the trimmed V and J ends, which lost 3 bases and 5 bases, there was a span of 16 bases. The CDR3 runs 14 residues. The chain's CDR3 is CSARRGGLWETQYF. In DNA, the CDR3 is TGCAGTGCTAGGCGTGGGGGGCTCTGGGAGACCCAGTACTTC.

J is TRBJ1-5 and V is TRBV3-1; no definite D call. The CDR3 has 16 residues. Germline CDR1 LGHDT, CDR2 YNNKEL (reference sequence). V was pared by 0 bases and J by 6 bases, with 15 bases between. The CDR3 nucleotides are TGTGCCAGCAGCCAAGATCTTGTGAAGGGAGGTCAGCCCCAGCATTTT. Translated, it gives CASSQDLVKGGQPQHF.

There are many counts of this clonotype. The chain has TRBV7-2 and TRBJ2-1, with 9 bases matching TRBD2. Looked up from germline, CDR1 is SGHTA and CDR2 is FQGNSA. The V segment lost 5 bases and the J segment 3 bases; nucleotides outside the gene matches: 11. The length of the CDR3 is 17 residues. CDR3: CASSPRGAGGFYNEQFF. CDR3 DNA: TGTGCCAGCAGCCCCAGGGGAGCGGGGGGTTTCTACAATGAGCAGTTCTTC.

To note about this clonotype: This may arise from a read error, as a much more abundant clone is one base away. The chain carries TRBV29-1 and TRBJ2-1; 9 nucleotides match TRBD1. The CDR3 contains 14 residues. Germline-derived CDR1 and CDR2 are SQVTM and ANQGSEA. This CDR3 is CSVELGQGNNERFF. The CDR3 coding sequence is TGCAGCGTTGAACTGGGACAGGGAAACAATGAGCGGTTCTTC.

This clonotype was observed many times. The chain is built from TRBV29-1 and TRBJ2-3, with 7 bases matching TRBD1. Germline loops: CDR1 SQVTM, CDR2 ANQGSEA. The J segment lost 2 bases and the V segment lost 6 bases, leaving 14 bases of the junction unmatched. This CDR3 contains 16 residues. The CDR3 spells CSVCGNRDSDTDTQYF. The CDR3 DNA reads as TGCAGCGTCTGCGGAAACAGGGACAGCGACACAGATACGCAGTATTTT.

On this clonotype itself: This may be a read error, as it is one base from a much larger clone. V usage is TRBV12-3 or TRBV12-4 and J usage is TRBJ1-5; a weak D match, TRBD1 (5 bases). This CDR3 has 14 residues. V was pared by 10 bases and J by 7 bases, with 20 bases between. CDR3 protein: CAITLGWGDQPQHF. As DNA, the CDR3 is TGTGCCATCACTTTAGGCTGGGGGGACCAGCCCCAGCATTTT.

This clonotype was found many times. This chain uses TRBV4-1 with TRBJ2-7, with 7 bases lining up with TRBD2. CDR1 is MGHRA and CDR2 is YSYEKL in the germline V gene. Losses at the gene ends were 5 bases for V and 0 bases for J; bases not matched to a gene: 10. The CDR3 extends over 16 amino acids. The CDR3 reads CASSSELAVSSYEQYF. The CDR3 DNA is TGCGCCAGCAGCTCTGAGCTAGCGGTGAGCTCCTACGAGCAGTACTTC.

This clonotype showed up many times. The chain uses TRBV2 and TRBJ1-2; D is uncertain. This CDR3 comprises 14 residues. V gave up 5 bases and J gave up 6 bases, with 16 bases separating them. Germline V gene lookup returns CDR1 SNHLY and CDR2 FYNNEI. The CDR3 DNA is TGTGCCAGCAGTCTAATCGGTACATTTAATGGCTACACCTTC. Translating it yields CASSLIGTFNGYTF.

The chain is built from TRBV7-9 and TRBJ1-5; D is ambiguous. The CDR3 length is 15 residues. V lost 2 bases and J 2 bases, leaving 10 bases between the germline ends. Germline lookup yields CDR1 SEHNR and CDR2 FQNEAQ (reference sequence). This CDR3 is CASSLSGFGNQPQHF. Here the CDR3 DNA reads TGTGCCAGCAGCTTAAGTGGGTTTGGCAATCAGCCCCAGCATTTT.